These T cell receptor beta chains were read from a single sample in a study of blood T cell repertoires in COVID-19. TCRdb's copy holds only in-frame clones and misses some; the assay was immunoSEQ multiplex PCR. The table lists over 130,000 clones, around 83% of them singletons. The sample taken for sequencing was peripheral blood. Receptors were obtained from a woman older than 75 with acute or convalescent COVID-19. CDR3s include the opening cysteine and the closing phenylalanine or tryptophan. D genes are given only for firm matches. Only some rows state a clone size, as once, few, many or a class for expanded clones.

J	V	D	size	DNA	CDR3
TRBJ1-1	TRBV7-2	TRBD1	few	TGTGCCAGCAGGAGGACAGGGAACGCTGAAGCTTTCTTT	CASRRTGNAEAFF
TRBJ2-1	TRBV27	NA	NA	TGTGCCAGCAAGGGACTTTGGGACAATGAGCAGTTCTTC	CASKGLWDNEQFF
TRBJ2-5	TRBV21-1	NA	NA	TGTGCCAGCAGCAAAGCGCGTGGGACACAGGGGCCCAGGACCCAGTACTTC	CASSKARGTQGPRTQYF
TRBJ1-2	TRBV27	NA	NA	TGTGCCAGCAGTGTAACAGGAAGTAGTGGCTACACCTTC	CASSVTGSSGYTF
TRBJ2-2	TRBV21-1	NA	NA	TGTGCCAGCCCTATTAACGGGGAGCTGTTTTTT	CASPINGELFF
TRBJ1-5	TRBV4-2	TRBD1	NA	TGTGCCAGCAGCCCGACTCCCGGGACAGGAGTATCTCAGCCCCAGCATTTT	CASSPTPGTGVSQPQHF
TRBJ1-3	TRBV7-9	NA	NA	TGTGCCAGCAGCTCTATCGGGTCAGGAAACACCATATATTTT	CASSSIGSGNTIYF
TRBJ1-1	TRBV3-1/TRBV3-2	NA	NA	TGTGCCAGCGGGGGAGGGAGGACTGAAGCTTTCTTT	CASGGGRTEAFF
TRBJ2-5	TRBV18	TRBD1	NA	TGTGCCAGTCGACAGGGGGAAGAGACCCAGTACTTC	CASRQGEETQYF
TRBJ1-6	TRBV7-9	NA	NA	TGTGCCAGCAGCCAAGGACAGTATAATTCACCCCTCCACTTT	CASSQGQYNSPLHF
TRBJ2-5	TRBV5-4	TRBD2	once	TGTGCCAGCAGCTTGGGTAGCGGGAGTGTACGAGAGACCCAGTACTTC	CASSLGSGSVRETQYF